The 18 T cell receptor beta chains below all came from one sample that was sequenced in a study of OX40 agonist ivuxolimab in advanced cancers. Here immunoSEQ multiplex PCR was the method, and the copy in TCRdb shows in-frame clones only, minus some. The table lists over 80,000 clones, less than 90% of them singletons, with 0.75% to 1% in the top ten. Sequences were derived from CD4+ or CD8+ T cells sorted from blood, sampled in a trial of the OX40 agonist ivuxolimab. Receptor source: an adult with an advanced solid tumor such as melanoma, head and neck, liver or kidney cancer.

The count of this clone is one. The chain couples TRBV14 to TRBJ1-1; 9 nucleotides match TRBD1. The V and J ends lost 3 bases and 4 bases, in that order; junction bases with no gene match: 6. CDR1 SGHDN and CDR2 FVKESK come from the germline V gene. The CDR3 consists of 15 residues. The CDR3 loop is CASSQTGQGATEAFF. In DNA form, the CDR3 reads TGTGCCAGCAGCCAGACGGGACAGGGAGCCACTGAAGCTTTCTTT.

This clone was counted once. The V gene is TRBV4-3, the J gene TRBJ1-2; the D gene is possibly TRBD1 (5 bases). CDR3 length: 16 residues. V was trimmed by 4 bases and J by 0 bases, leaving 15 bases between them. CDR1 is LGHNA, CDR2 YSLEER, per germline. CDR3 loop: CASSPSYGTANYGYTF. CDR3 DNA sequence: TGCGCCAGCAGCCCATCCTACGGGACCGCTAACTATGGCTACACCTTC.

The chain couples TRBV19 to TRBJ1-1; 8 bases line up with TRBD1. CDR1 is LNHDA, CDR2 SQIVND, per germline (reference sequence). The CDR3 runs 18 residues. Trimming took 3 bases from V and 0 from J; bases not matched to a gene: 12. CDR3 protein: CASSIPQTGDEVNTEAFF. The CDR3, as DNA: TGTGCCAGTAGTATCCCCCAGACAGGGGACGAAGTGAACACTGAAGCTTTCTTT.

The chain recombines TRBV10-1 with TRBJ2-7, with no clear D. This CDR3 region has 14 residues. The germline CDR1 and CDR2 sequences are WNHNN and SYGVQD (reference sequence). V was trimmed by 3 bases and J by 3 bases, leaving 12 bases between them. CDR3 loop: CASSDPRWIYEQYF. Written as DNA, the CDR3 is TGCGCCAGCAGTGACCCGAGGTGGATCTACGAGCAGTACTTC.

This rearrangement joins TRBV7-2 to TRBJ2-7; either TRBD1 or TRBD2 may supply D (6 bases each). The CDR3 is 18 amino acids. Trimming stripped 5 bases from V and 0 bases from J, with 23 bases between. Per the germline V gene, CDR1 is SGHTA and CDR2 is FQGNSA. CDR3 nucleotide sequence: TGTGCCAGCAGCATAGAAGAGGGCGGGACACTTAGCTCCTACGAGCAGTACTTC. This codes for CASSIEEGGTLSSYEQYF. The entire variable domain, with the rest obtained from reference TRBV7-2 and TRBJ2-7, is as follows: GAGVSQSPSNKVTEKGKDVELRCDPISGHTALYWYRQSLGQGLEFLIYFQGNSAPDKSGLPSDRFSAERTGGSVSTLTIQRTQQEDSAVYLCASSIEEGGTLSSYEQYFGPGTRLTVT.

This clone has more than one count but fewer than ten. CDR3: CASSFPGRLYGYTF. CDR3 DNA sequence: TGTGCCAGCAGCTTCCCGGGAAGACTCTATGGCTACACCTTC. J is TRBJ1-2 and V is TRBV5-5; D gene unclear. Per germline, CDR1 SGHKS and CDR2 YYEKEE (reference sequence). The length of the CDR3 is 14 residues. V lost 2 bases and J lost 4, with 12 bases in between.

V usage is TRBV5-4 and J usage is TRBJ2-2; 10 bases fit TRBD1. CDR1 and CDR2 from the germline V gene are SGHNT and YYREEE (reference sequence). The CDR3 spans 15 residues. Trimming at V came to 4 bases and at J to 5 bases, leaving 5 bases not matched to a gene. The DNA for the CDR3 is TGTGCCAGCAGCGACGGGACAGGGGCTACCGGGGAGCTGTTTTTT. Protein: CASSDGTGATGELFF.

The chain uses TRBV19 and TRBJ2-1; D is tentatively TRBD1 or TRBD2 (7 bases each). Germline V lookup: CDR1 LNHDA, CDR2 SQIVND (reference sequence). The V gene lost 5 bases and the J gene lost 3 bases, with 17 bases spanning the gap. This CDR3 contains 16 residues. The CDR3 DNA is TGTGCCAGTAGTGTCTCAGGGGGGGCGGGCTACAATGAGCAGTTCTTC. Protein: CASSVSGGAGYNEQFF.

This clone was observed once. This CDR3 is CASSHRESSYEQYF. The DNA for the CDR3 is TGCGCCAGCAGCCATAGGGAAAGCTCCTACGAGCAGTACTTC. This chain links TRBV4-3 with TRBJ2-7, with D unclear. Looked up from germline, CDR1 is LGHNA and CDR2 is YSLEER. The length of the CDR3 is 14 residues. Trimming stripped 3 bases from V and 0 bases from J, with 9 bases between.

This chain joins TRBV15 and TRBJ2-3, with 8 positions matching TRBD2. Losses at the gene ends were 4 bases for V and 4 bases for J; bases not matched to a gene: 7. The germline gives CDR1 LNHNV, CDR2 YYDKDF (reference sequence). The CDR3 is 15 amino acids. CDR3 bases: TGTGCCACCAGCAAAGCCGGGGGGGCGGCAGATACGCAGTATTTT. Amino acid sequence: CATSKAGGAADTQYF.

The DNA of the CDR3 is TGCGCCAGCAGCCCAAGGACAGATTCCTACGAGCAGTACTTC. Its translation is CASSPRTDSYEQYF. This chain connects TRBV5-1 to TRBJ2-7; TRBD1 is a possible D gene (6 bases). Germline V gene lookup returns CDR1 SGHRS and CDR2 YFSETQ. The CDR3 spans 14 residues. The V gene lost 4 bases and the J gene lost 1 base, with 12 bases spanning the gap.

The rearrangement links TRBV5-8 to TRBJ2-7; D tentatively fits TRBD1 or TRBD2 (5 bases each). The CDR3 sequence is 15 residues long. V lost 6 bases and J lost 0, with 16 bases in between. Germline V gene sequence: CDR1 SGHTS, CDR2 YDEGEE. CDR3 amino acids: CASTLGVSSSYEQYF. CDR3 DNA: TGTGCCAGCACCCTGGGGGTCAGCAGCTCCTACGAGCAGTACTTC. Using reference TRBV5-8 and TRBJ2-7 for the parts outside the CDR3, the full variable domain is EAGVTQSPTHLIKTRGQQATLRCSPISGHTSVYWYQQALGLGLQFLLWYDEGEERNRGNFPPRFSGRQFPNYSSELNVNALELEDSALYLCASTLGVSSSYEQYFGPGTRLTVT.

The chain recombines TRBV4-3 with TRBJ2-1; 12 bases match TRBD2. V lost 3 bases and J lost 7; bases outside the gene matches: 13. From germline, CDR1 is LGHNA and CDR2 YSLEER. The CDR3 length is 18 residues. The CDR3 DNA follows: TGCGCCAGCAGCCATAGCTATCATCGACTAGCGGGGGCGAATGAGCAGTTCTTC. Translation gives CASSHSYHRLAGANEQFF.

This chain uses TRBV7-8 with TRBJ2-2, with D tentatively TRBD1 or TRBD2 (7 bases each). The germline gives CDR1 SGHVS, CDR2 FQNEAQ. The CDR3 is made up of 20 amino acids. V was shortened by 9 bases and J by 2 bases, with 31 bases between the two germline ends. The CDR3 sequence is CASALRQLTGRATNTGELFF. The CDR3 DNA follows: TGTGCCAGTGCCCTGAGACAACTGACAGGGAGGGCGACCAACACCGGGGAGCTGTTTTTT.

The chain carries TRBV7-2 and TRBJ2-5, with 8 bases fitting TRBD2. The germline V gene encodes CDR1 SGHTA and CDR2 FQGNSA. With 1 base clipped from V and 6 bases from J, the junction kept 1 base outside the gene matches. The CDR3 runs 13 residues. The DNA of the CDR3 is TGTGCCAGCAGCTTAGGCGGGGGGAAGACCCAGTACTTC. It encodes CASSLGGGKTQYF.

CDR3 sequence reads: CASIGGNYGYTF. CDR3 nucleotides: TGTGCCAGCATTGGGGGTAACTATGGCTACACCTTC. The chain is built from TRBV6-5 and TRBJ1-2; a weak D match, TRBD1 (5 bases). With 7 bases removed from V and 1 base from J, the gap between germline ends came to 7 bases. This CDR3 is built from 12 residues. CDR1 MNHEY and CDR2 SVGAGI come from the germline V gene.

This clone was detected only once. CDR3 sequence: CASSYQGGVTEAFF. CDR3 sequence (DNA): TGTGCCAGCAGCTACCAGGGGGGGGTCACTGAAGCTTTCTTT. The chain links TRBV7-2 to TRBJ1-1; 7 bases line up with TRBD1. The trim removed 4 bases at V and 4 bases at J, leaving 6 bases unmatched. In germline, CDR1 is SGHTA, CDR2 FQGNSA. The CDR3 has 14 residues.

The rearrangement links TRBV7-8 to TRBJ1-5; 8 nucleotides line up with TRBD1. V was pared by 4 bases and J by 7 bases, with 6 bases of the junction left unmatched. The length of the CDR3 is 14 residues. Germline V gives CDR1 SGHVS, CDR2 FQNEAQ. DNA for the CDR3: TGTGCCAGCAGCTCGCGGACAGGGAACCAGCCCCAGCATTTT. This translates into CASSSRTGNQPQHF.